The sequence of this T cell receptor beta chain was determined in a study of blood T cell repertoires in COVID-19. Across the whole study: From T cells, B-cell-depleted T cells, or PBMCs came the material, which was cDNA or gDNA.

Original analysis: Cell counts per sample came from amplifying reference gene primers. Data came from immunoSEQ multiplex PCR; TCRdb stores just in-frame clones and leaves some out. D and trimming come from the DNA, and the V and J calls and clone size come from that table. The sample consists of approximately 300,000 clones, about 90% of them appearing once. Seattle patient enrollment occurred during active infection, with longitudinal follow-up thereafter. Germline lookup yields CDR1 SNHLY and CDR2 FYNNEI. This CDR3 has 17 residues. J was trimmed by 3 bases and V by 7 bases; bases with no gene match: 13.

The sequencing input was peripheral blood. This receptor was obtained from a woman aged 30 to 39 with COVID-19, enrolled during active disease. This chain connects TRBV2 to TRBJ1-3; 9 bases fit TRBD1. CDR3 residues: CASTSTLQGALGNTIYF. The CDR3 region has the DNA TGTGCCAGCACTTCTACCTTACAGGGGGCGCTTGGAAACACCATATATTTT.